The 31 T cell receptor beta chains reported below all come from one sample, sequenced in a study of regulatory T cells in long-lasting Graves disease. The time point is: newly diagnosed GD, antithyroid drugs for less than 3 months. After RNA was extracted from PBMCs, the TCR library was made from it. Arm-PCR with iRepertoire HTBI primers amplified the CDR3 regions for these TCR beta libraries. TCRdb recomputed calls from the multiplex PCR reads with MiXCR, one row per CDR3 protein. The data contain some 460,000 distinct CDR3 sequences, about 17% of them singletons. These data were likewise used in another study, on T cells in Graves' hyperthyroidism and ophthalmopathy.

Source: peripheral blood mononuclear cells (PBMCs), taken at new diagnosis, from a patient treated with antithyroid drugs. These TCRs come from a middle-aged man with Graves disease.

This clonotype was seen repeatedly, ten times or more. J is TRBJ2-3 and V is TRBV27, with TRBD1 matching 10 bases. Germline-derived CDR1 and CDR2 are MNHEY and SMNVEV (reference sequence). The V and J ends lost 6 bases and 1 base, in that order; junction bases with no gene match: 7. The CDR3 is 16 amino acids. CDR3 nucleotide sequence: TGTGCCAGCAGCCGAGCCGGGACAGGGGGCACAGATACGCAGTATTTT. This translates into CASSRAGTGGTDTQYF.

This clonotype was found many times. This rearrangement joins TRBV20-1 to TRBJ2-7; TRBD2 agrees at 10 bases. The ends lost 1 base at V and 0 bases at J; junction bases unmatched: 12. CDR1 is DFQATT, CDR2 SNEGSKA, per germline (reference sequence). CDR3 length: 18 amino acids. The CDR3 nucleotides are TGCAGTGCTAGAGTACACAAAACCGGGACTAGCGCCTCCTACGAGCAGTACTTC. The encoded protein is CSARVHKTGTSASYEQYF.

Notes on this clonotype: Possible read error: a much larger clone is one base away. The DNA for the CDR3 is TGTGCCAGCAGTGGAATAGAACAAAGCACAGGTACGCAGTATTTT. Encoded protein: CASSGIEQSTGTQYF. V gene TRBV12-3 or TRBV12-4 combines with J gene TRBJ2-3; a possible D gene is TRBD1 (5 bases). CDR3 length: 15 amino acids.

With respect to this clonotype: A read error may explain this, as a much larger clone is one base away. The chain has TRBV28 and TRBJ2-4; D call uncertain. Germline V gene sequence: CDR1 MDHEN, CDR2 SYDVKM. Trimming took 5 bases from V and 5 from J, leaving 13 bases between them. This CDR3 has 14 amino acids. CDR3: CASSTASLENIQYF. The CDR3, as DNA: TGTGCCAGCAGTACCGCGAGCCTCGAAAACATTCAGTACTTC.

This clonotype occurred many times. The chain employs TRBV2 and TRBJ2-7; unclear D gene. Germline CDR1 reads SNHLY; CDR2 reads FYNNEI. The V end lost 4 bases, the J end lost 3 bases, and 10 bases lay between the germline ends. The CDR3 spans 13 residues. CDR3 protein: CASSVILDYEQYF. The CDR3 DNA reads TGTGCCAGCAGTGTGATTTTAGACTACGAGCAGTACTTC.

This sequence joins TRBV6-1 and TRBJ2-2, with 9 bases identical to TRBD1. There are 17 residues in the CDR3. The J segment lost 5 bases and the V segment lost 7 bases, leaving 14 bases of the junction unmatched. Germline loops: CDR1 MNHNS, CDR2 SASEGT. The CDR3 loop reads CASIKNRDRVYTGELFF. CDR3 in DNA: TGTGCCAGCATAAAGAACCGGGACAGGGTCTATACCGGGGAGCTGTTTTTT.

There are many counts of this clonotype. The J gene is TRBJ2-7, the V gene TRBV6-5, with 10 bases fitting TRBD2. Germline V gives CDR1 MNHEY, CDR2 SVGAGI. J lost 3 bases, V lost 2 bases, and 4 bases had no gene match. The CDR3 consists of 15 residues. CDR3 sequence reads: CASSYGLAENYEQYF. In DNA form, the CDR3 reads TGTGCCAGCAGTTACGGACTAGCGGAAAACTACGAGCAGTACTTC.

The chain combines TRBV9 with TRBJ2-2; a possible D gene is TRBD1 (6 bases). The CDR3 has 18 amino acids. Germline values: CDR1 SGDLS, CDR2 YYNGEE. V was clipped by 1 base and J by 0 bases, with 16 bases between them. The CDR3 loop reads CASSVTAGGQTNTGELFF. The CDR3 DNA follows: TGTGCCAGCAGCGTAACCGCTGGGGGACAAACGAACACCGGGGAGCTGTTTTTT.

This clonotype has a count of ten or more. This chain links TRBV28 with TRBJ2-7; the D gene could be TRBD1 or TRBD2 (5 bases each). The CDR3 is 12 residues long. Germline V CDR1 and CDR2: MDHEN, SYDVKM. V shed 8 bases and J shed 0 bases, with 8 bases lying between them. As DNA, the CDR3 is TGTGCCAGCCGAGGGGCCTCCTACGAGCAGTACTTC. It codes for CASRGASYEQYF.

As to this clonotype: This may arise from a read error, as a much more abundant clone is one base away. This chain connects TRBV20-1 to TRBJ1-5; 10 nucleotides align to TRBD1. CDR3 length: 14 residues. Germline-derived CDR1 and CDR2 are DFQATT and SNEGSKA (reference sequence). CDR3 DNA: TGCGGTGCTAGAAGGGGACAGGGGCACCAGCCCCAGCATTTT. Its translation: CGARRGQGHQPQHF.

This clonotype has more than one count but fewer than ten. This chain's CDR3 is CASRQGGLVRSGANVLTF. Here the CDR3 DNA reads TGCGCCAGTCGACAGGGGGGACTAGTTCGGTCTGGGGCCAACGTCCTGACTTTC. The chain couples TRBV5-1 to TRBJ2-6; possibly TRBD1 for D (9 bases). This CDR3 is 18 amino acids long. V gave up 8 bases and J gave up 1 base, with 22 bases separating them. Germline V gene sequence: CDR1 SGHRS, CDR2 YFSETQ.

This clonotype was counted a few times. V gene TRBV20-1 combines with J gene TRBJ2-7, with TRBD1 as a possible D gene (7 bases). Germline CDR1 reads DFQATT; CDR2 reads SNEGSKA (reference sequence). Trimming stripped 2 bases from V and 9 bases from J, with 8 bases between. This CDR3 is 10 amino acids long. CDR3 region: CSARQGGQYF. CDR3 in DNA: TGCAGTGCTAGACAGGGGGGGCAGTACTTC.

V and J are TRBV28 and TRBJ1-3; D not resolved. CDR3 length: 17 residues. V was clipped by 5 bases and J by 0 bases, with 17 bases between them. Germline V gene lookup returns CDR1 MDHEN and CDR2 SYDVKM. The CDR3 loop is CASSPWEDLISGNTIYF. CDR3 DNA sequence: TGTGCCAGCAGTCCCTGGGAGGACCTCATCTCTGGAAACACCATATATTTT.

The chain is built from TRBV28 and TRBJ2-2; 9 positions match TRBD2. Germline V CDR1 and CDR2: MDHEN, SYDVKM. The CDR3 is 17 amino acids. The V gene end was trimmed by 3 bases and the J gene end by 1 base; junction bases not matched to a gene: 6. Written as DNA, the CDR3 is TGTGCCAGCAGTTTGGGGCTAGCGGGATTGAACACCGGGGAGCTGTTTTTT. It specifies CASSLGLAGLNTGELFF.

This clonotype was picked up many times. The V call is TRBV28, the J call TRBJ1-6, with 11 bases lining up with TRBD1. The CDR3 contains 15 residues. The germline CDR1 and CDR2 sequences are MDHEN and SYDVKM. The V and J ends lost 3 bases and 9 bases, in that order; junction bases with no gene match: 4. The CDR3 DNA is TGTGCCAGCAGTTTGGCGGACAGGGGGCGTTCACCCCTCCACTTT. Translated: CASSLADRGRSPLHF.

About this clonotype: A single base separates this from a much larger clone, so it may be a read error. The chain carries TRBV7-3 and TRBJ2-1; D ambiguous. The DNA matches TRBJ2-7 better at its end, which makes the J call doubtful. Germline loops: CDR1 SGHTA, CDR2 FQGTGA. The length of the CDR3 is 13 residues. CDR3 sequence: CASSLSSWDEQYF. CDR3 DNA: TGTGCCAGCAGCTTATCCAGCTGGGATGAGCAGTACTTC.

In this sample, this clonotype turned up many times. The chain links TRBV12-3 or TRBV12-4 to TRBJ1-2, with TRBD1 matching 7 bases. Losses at the gene ends were 6 bases for V and 8 bases for J; bases not matched to a gene: 9. The CDR3 contains 13 residues. The CDR3 is CASRGDRVKGYTF. CDR3 in DNA: TGTGCCAGCAGGGGAGACAGGGTCAAAGGCTACACCTTC.

This clonotype was counted at least ten times. This chain uses TRBV27 with TRBJ1-1; D may be TRBD1 (6 bases). The CDR3 covers 15 residues. V was shortened by 0 bases and J by 1 base, with 9 bases between the two germline ends. Looked up from germline, CDR1 is MNHEY and CDR2 is SMNVEV (reference sequence). CDR3 sequence: CASSLSTGSNTEAFF. CDR3 in DNA: TGTGCCAGCAGTTTATCGACAGGATCGAACACTGAAGCTTTCTTT.

This clonotype has at least ten counts. V usage is TRBV7-9 and J usage is TRBJ2-5; maybe TRBD1 (7 bases). With 8 bases removed from V and 5 bases from J, the gap between germline ends came to 24 bases. The CDR3 has 16 amino acids. CDR1 and CDR2 from the germline V gene are SEHNR and FQNEAQ (reference sequence). In nucleotides, the CDR3 is TGTGCCAGCGGAGGGCGCAGGGGGGTCCGTCGGGAGACCCAGTACTTC. Its translation: CASGGRRGVRRETQYF.

The V call is TRBV5-1, the J call TRBJ2-3; the match to TRBD1 covers 9 bases. The closer fit of TRBJ2-5 to the DNA end suggests the J call may be wrong. Germline CDR1 and CDR2: SGHRS and YFSETQ. There are 15 residues in the CDR3. For the CDR3, the DNA is TGCGCCAGCAGCCCGTACAGGGGGCGGGGAGAGACCCAGTACTTC. Amino acids: CASSPYRGRGETQYF.

This clonotype has ten or more counts. This sequence joins TRBV24-1 and TRBJ2-3; 7 positions agree with TRBD1. The CDR3 loop spans 16 amino acids. From germline, CDR1 is KGHDR and CDR2 SFDVKD. Trimming took 4 bases from V and 0 from J; bases not matched to a gene: 6. The CDR3 coding sequence is TGTGCCACCAGTGACCCGGGACAGAAGAGCACAGATACGCAGTATTTT. Amino acids: CATSDPGQKSTDTQYF.

On this clonotype: This may be a read error, as it is one base from a much larger clone. The V call is TRBV5-1, the J call TRBJ2-3; 9 bases match TRBD2. In germline, CDR1 is SGHRS, CDR2 YFSETQ. The CDR3 spans 16 residues. V was clipped by 0 bases and J by 5 bases; unmatched bases: 7. The CDR3 reads CASSLAPAGGRDTQYF. CDR3 nucleotides: TGCGCCAGCAGCTTGGCCCCAGCGGGAGGCAGAGATACGCAGTATTTT.

This clonotype was recorded at least ten times. The chain links TRBV12-3 or TRBV12-4 to TRBJ1-2; TRBD1 might be the D (6 bases). Between the trimmed V and J ends, which lost 6 bases and 2 bases, there was a span of 16 bases. The CDR3 has 15 amino acids. The CDR3 DNA is TGTGCCAGCAGGTTTGAGGGGGGCAGGAACTATGGCTACACCTTC. Its protein is CASRFEGGRNYGYTF.

This clonotype was seen once. The genes are TRBV7-6 and TRBJ2-3; 13 nucleotides match TRBD2. CDR1 and CDR2 from the germline V gene are SGHVS and FNYEAQ. The CDR3 is made up of 15 amino acids. J was trimmed by 8 bases and V by 5 bases; bases with no gene match: 7. The CDR3 DNA follows: TGTGCCAGCAGCCGAACTAGCGGGGGGGTTGTTACGCAGTATTTT. The encoded protein is CASSRTSGGVVTQYF.

This clonotype was counted at least ten times. The chain links TRBV7-6 to TRBJ2-7; D may be TRBD1 (6 bases). Germline-derived CDR1 and CDR2 are SGHVS and FNYEAQ. CDR3 length: 15 amino acids. V was shortened by 5 bases and J by 3 bases, with 17 bases between the two germline ends. The CDR3 DNA sequence: TGTGCCAGCAGCCACAACAGGGTTGGGAGCTACGAGCAGTACTTC. It translates to CASSHNRVGSYEQYF.

In this sample, this clonotype turned up many times. The rearrangement uses TRBV12-3 or TRBV12-4 and TRBJ2-3; D ambiguous. V was trimmed by 2 bases and J by 3 bases, leaving 9 bases between them. The CDR3 covers 14 residues. The CDR3 loop reads CASSLLSRTDTQYF. The CDR3 coding sequence is TGTGCCAGCAGTTTACTTTCCCGGACAGATACGCAGTATTTT.

This clonotype has ten or more counts. This chain uses TRBV28 with TRBJ2-5; 9 nucleotides match TRBD1. Germline V CDR1 and CDR2: MDHEN, SYDVKM. After removal of 6 bases from V and 2 bases from J, the junction contained 4 bases not matched to a gene. The CDR3 totals 14 residues. The CDR3, as DNA: TGTGCCAGCAGGGCAGACAGGGGGCAAGAGACCCAGTACTTC. Its translation is CASRADRGQETQYF.

This clonotype was counted many times. The chain employs TRBV28 and TRBJ2-7; 7 bases match TRBD2. CDR1 is MDHEN and CDR2 is SYDVKM in the germline V gene. Trimming at V came to 6 bases and at J to 0 bases, leaving 8 bases not matched to a gene. This CDR3 has 15 residues. The CDR3 protein is CASSPRGGFSYEQYF. DNA of the CDR3: TGTGCCAGCAGCCCAAGGGGAGGGTTCTCCTACGAGCAGTACTTC.

This sequence joins TRBV7-6 and TRBJ2-2, with 9 bases identical to TRBD1. CDR1 is SGHVS and CDR2 is FNYEAQ in the germline V gene. This CDR3 has 16 residues. Trimming took 4 bases from V and 0 from J; bases not matched to a gene: 3. As DNA, the CDR3 is TGTGCCAGCAGCTGGGGACAGGGAGCGAACACCGGGGAGCTGTTTTTT. This translates into CASSWGQGANTGELFF. The variable domain in full, with the rest retrieved from reference TRBV7-6 and TRBJ2-2, is GAGVSQSPRYKVTKRGQDVALRCDPISGHVSLYWYRQALGQGPEFLTYFNYEAQQDKSGLPNDRFSAERPEGSISTLTIQRTEQRDSAMYRCASSWGQGANTGELFFGEGSRLTVL.

This clonotype was seen ten or more times. The chain couples TRBV2 to TRBJ2-5, with D possibly being TRBD1 (5 bases). This CDR3 comprises 13 residues. In germline, CDR1 is SNHLY, CDR2 FYNNEI. The V gene lost 6 bases and the J gene lost 2 bases, with 10 bases spanning the gap. CDR3 amino acids: CASRLDMQETQYF. The CDR3 coding sequence is TGTGCCAGCAGGTTGGACATGCAAGAGACCCAGTACTTC.

This clonotype showed up many times. The chain employs TRBV6-1 and TRBJ1-1; the D gene is possibly TRBD1 (5 bases). CDR1 is MNHNS, CDR2 SASEGT, per germline. V lost 10 bases and J lost 5, with 14 bases in between. This CDR3 comprises 12 residues. The DNA of the CDR3 is TGTGCCACCGACCGACAGTTAACTGAAGCTTTCTTT. Encoded protein: CATDRQLTEAFF.